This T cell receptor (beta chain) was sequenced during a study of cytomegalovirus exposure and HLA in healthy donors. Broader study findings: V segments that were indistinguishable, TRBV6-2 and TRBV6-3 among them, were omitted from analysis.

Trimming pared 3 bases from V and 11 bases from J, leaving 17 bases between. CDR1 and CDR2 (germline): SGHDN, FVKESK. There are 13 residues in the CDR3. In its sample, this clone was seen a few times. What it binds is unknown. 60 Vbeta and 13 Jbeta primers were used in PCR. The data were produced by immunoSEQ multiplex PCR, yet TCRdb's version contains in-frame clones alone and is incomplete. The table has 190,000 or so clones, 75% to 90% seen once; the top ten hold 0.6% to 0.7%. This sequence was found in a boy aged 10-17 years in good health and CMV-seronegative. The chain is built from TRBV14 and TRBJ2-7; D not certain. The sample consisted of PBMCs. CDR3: CASSQELDIEKYF. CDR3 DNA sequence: TGTGCCAGCAGCCAGGAATTAGACATCGAAAAGTACTTC.